The clone carrying this T cell receptor (beta chain) was seen a handful of times. Original analysis: Filtering differed, since immunoSEQ gave only junction sequences and no quality scores. The repertoire was sequenced with immunoSEQ multiplex PCR; TCRdb's copy has only in-frame clones and lacks some. The DNA gave D and trimming, while V, J and clone size come from that table. The sample yields roughly 1 million clones, around 74% seen once. The source of the sample is a study of shared clonotypes between healthy human individuals. Study-level background: Per donor, three plates held CD4 naive cells, three held CD4 memory, two held CD8 naive and one held CD8 memory.

The CDR3 totals 14 residues. CDR1 and CDR2 (germline): SGHNT, YYREEE (reference sequence). Trimming took 2 bases from V and 5 from J, leaving 10 bases between them. The TCR sequence derives from a man younger than 35 in good health. The chain uses TRBV5-4 and TRBJ2-2; TRBD1 is a possible D gene (6 bases). The sample taken for sequencing was memory CD4+ T cells sorted from blood. Documented subset: CD45RA-negative fraction. The CDR3: CASSLLQGTGELFF. Here the CDR3 DNA reads TGTGCCAGCAGCTTACTCCAGGGGACCGGGGAGCTGTTTTTT.